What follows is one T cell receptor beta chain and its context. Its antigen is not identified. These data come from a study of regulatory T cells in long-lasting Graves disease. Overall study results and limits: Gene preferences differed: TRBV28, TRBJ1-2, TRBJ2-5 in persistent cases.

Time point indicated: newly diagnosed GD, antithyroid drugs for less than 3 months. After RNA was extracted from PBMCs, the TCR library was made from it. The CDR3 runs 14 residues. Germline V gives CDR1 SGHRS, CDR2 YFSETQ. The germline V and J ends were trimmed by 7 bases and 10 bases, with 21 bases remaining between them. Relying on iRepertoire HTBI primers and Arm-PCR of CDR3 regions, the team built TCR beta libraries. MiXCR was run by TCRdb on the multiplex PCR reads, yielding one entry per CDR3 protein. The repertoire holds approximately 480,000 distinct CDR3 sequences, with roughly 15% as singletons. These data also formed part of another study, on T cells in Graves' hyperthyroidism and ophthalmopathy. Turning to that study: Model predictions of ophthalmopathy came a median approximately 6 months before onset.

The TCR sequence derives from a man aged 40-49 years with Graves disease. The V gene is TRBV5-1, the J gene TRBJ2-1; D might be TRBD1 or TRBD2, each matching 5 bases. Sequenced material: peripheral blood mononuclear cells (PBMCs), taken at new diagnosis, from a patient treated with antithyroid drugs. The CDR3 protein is CASGPTRTIYEQFF. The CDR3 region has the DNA TGCGCCAGCGGCCCCACTAGGACAATATACGAGCAGTTCTTC.